Listed below are T cell receptor beta chains from one sample, sequenced in a study of blood T cell repertoires in COVID-19. The assay was immunoSEQ multiplex PCR, and TCRdb's table has in-frame clones only and misses some. Seen here are roughly 100,000 clones, more than 85% observed once, and the top ten hold around 4%. Material: peripheral blood. The receptors originated from a man younger than 35 with acute or convalescent COVID-19. The conserved cysteine and the conserved F or W are not part of the CDR3 here. Clone size, where shown, is once, few, many, or a class for clones that have expanded.

v_call: TRBV24-1; clone_size: -; j_call: TRBJ1-2; cdr3_aa: ATSDLNRGIYGYT
v_call: TRBV7-9; clone_size: -; j_call: TRBJ2-7; cdr3_aa: ASSLAGGTTYEQY
v_call: TRBV6-1; clone_size: -; j_call: TRBJ1-6; cdr3_aa: ASSEPRGYYNSPLH
v_call: TRBV27; clone_size: few; j_call: TRBJ2-2; cdr3_aa: ASSWSGTGELF
v_call: TRBV7-9; clone_size: -; j_call: TRBJ1-1; cdr3_aa: ASSRITGSTEAF
v_call: TRBV24-1; clone_size: -; j_call: TRBJ2-2; cdr3_aa: ATSTDRVLTGELF
v_call: TRBV12-3/TRBV12-4; clone_size: -; j_call: TRBJ1-2; cdr3_aa: ASSYGGSGYT
v_call: TRBV7-9; clone_size: -; j_call: TRBJ1-2; cdr3_aa: ASSLAQGSARYT
v_call: TRBV14; clone_size: -; j_call: TRBJ2-1; cdr3_aa: ASSRIGGYNEQF
v_call: TRBV7-9; clone_size: -; j_call: TRBJ2-7; cdr3_aa: ASSWTTSSYEQY
v_call: TRBV9; clone_size: -; j_call: TRBJ2-7; cdr3_aa: ASSPPGGTGGSYEQY
v_call: TRBV6-5; clone_size: -; j_call: TRBJ1-6; cdr3_aa: ASHRGQKRSPLH
v_call: TRBV25-1; clone_size: -; j_call: TRBJ1-6; cdr3_aa: ASRESLSGLNSPLH
v_call: TRBV7-9; clone_size: -; j_call: TRBJ1-2; cdr3_aa: ASSSGQINYGYT
v_call: TRBV6-5; clone_size: -; j_call: TRBJ2-5; cdr3_aa: ASLDYRETQY
v_call: TRBV2; clone_size: -; j_call: TRBJ1-5; cdr3_aa: ASKGGSNQPQH
v_call: TRBV24-1; clone_size: -; j_call: TRBJ2-5; cdr3_aa: ATSSSTGANQETQY
v_call: TRBV30; clone_size: -; j_call: TRBJ1-2; cdr3_aa: AWSPTRQESYGYT
v_call: TRBV7-9; clone_size: -; j_call: TRBJ1-1; cdr3_aa: ASSLTQGASIRDTEAF
v_call: TRBV9; clone_size: -; j_call: TRBJ2-4; cdr3_aa: ASSVASGGAAKNIQY
v_call: TRBV11-2; clone_size: -; j_call: TRBJ2-1; cdr3_aa: ASRPGLAGGNEQF
v_call: TRBV18; clone_size: once; j_call: TRBJ2-7; cdr3_aa: ASSPRTSSYEQY
v_call: TRBV4-2; clone_size: -; j_call: TRBJ2-1; cdr3_aa: ASSQVSLQSGGMRFEQF
v_call: TRBV30; clone_size: -; j_call: TRBJ1-2; cdr3_aa: AWSHPGEPSNYGYT
v_call: TRBV2; clone_size: -; j_call: TRBJ1-1; cdr3_aa: ASSTPVRAGTRNTEAF
v_call: TRBV25-1; clone_size: -; j_call: TRBJ1-4; cdr3_aa: ASSEFHGTVSEKLF
v_call: TRBV10-2; clone_size: -; j_call: TRBJ2-4; cdr3_aa: ASRGQSGAKNIQY
v_call: TRBV21-1; clone_size: once; j_call: TRBJ1-6; cdr3_aa: ASSKAQGTTNPSPLH
v_call: TRBV19; clone_size: -; j_call: TRBJ1-2; cdr3_aa: ASSIDRGNYGYT
v_call: TRBV5-6; clone_size: -; j_call: TRBJ2-7; cdr3_aa: ASSLVEAGEVDEQY
v_call: TRBV14; clone_size: -; j_call: TRBJ2-5; cdr3_aa: ASSQELGGLGETQY
v_call: TRBV7-8; clone_size: -; j_call: TRBJ1-6; cdr3_aa: ASSSNDRVHNSPLH
v_call: TRBV10-3; clone_size: -; j_call: TRBJ1-2; cdr3_aa: AISDPNRDRLHYGYT